The present entry profiles one T cell receptor beta chain with its context. Antigen: not known. Sequencing used immunoSEQ multiplex PCR; TCRdb keeps in-frame clones, though not all of them. The repertoire consists of 26,000 or so clones, with roughly 60% occurring once and the leading ten covering about 14%. V shed 3 bases and J shed 5 bases, with 11 bases lying between them. The germline V gene encodes CDR1 MNHEY and CDR2 SMNVEV (reference sequence). The CDR3 length is 13 residues. This record belongs to a study of cytotoxic CD8 clonotypes in ibrutinib-treated CLL. Study observations and caveats: Clonality showed a rise at ibrutinib response that reversed toward baseline at progression.

Genomic DNA for TCR beta libraries, 2 to 2.5 micrograms, came from cryopreserved PBMCs. The receptor comes from a human donor with chronic lymphocytic leukemia. The V call is TRBV27, the J call TRBJ2-7, with D perhaps matching TRBD2 (6 bases). The sequenced sample was PBMCs, obtained before ibrutinib treatment. CDR3 nucleotides: TGTGCCAGCAGTTTTCTGGGGAGGAACGAGCAGTACTTC. Translation gives CASSFLGRNEQYF.